The 30 T cell receptor beta chains below come from one sample, sequenced in a study of blood T cell repertoires in COVID-19. TCRdb keeps only in-frame clones here, not all; method: immunoSEQ multiplex PCR. The sample holds 120,000 or so clones, more than 60% seen once. Sequences were obtained from peripheral blood. These receptors came from an older woman with acute or convalescent COVID-19.

The V gene is TRBV7-2, the J gene TRBJ2-7; TRBD1 matches 10 bases. Germline V CDR1 and CDR2: SGHTA, FQGNSA. After removal of 5 bases from V and 6 bases from J, the junction contained 16 bases not matched to a gene. The CDR3 consists of 17 residues. CDR3: CASSKIPGTGEGSEQYF. CDR3 coding DNA: TGTGCCAGCAGCAAAATCCCCGGGACAGGGGAAGGAAGCGAGCAGTACTTC.

The chain couples TRBV3-1 (or the pseudogene TRBV3-2) to TRBJ1-1; D might be TRBD1 (6 bases). The CDR3 runs 12 residues. CDR1 and CDR2 (germline): LGHDT, YNNKEL (reference sequence). Trimming stripped 4 bases from V and 11 bases from J, with 14 bases between. The CDR3 coding sequence is TGTGCCAGCAGCCGCCACAGGGCGGATGCTTTCTTT. Residues: CASSRHRADAFF.

This chain links TRBV5-1 with TRBJ2-1; D call uncertain. Deletions cut 4 bases from V and 7 bases from J, with 12 bases between. The CDR3 runs to 13 residues. Per the germline V gene, CDR1 is SGHRS and CDR2 is YFSETQ. CDR3 in DNA: TGCGCCAGCAGCCCGACACGGATAAATGAGCAGTTCTTC. This encodes CASSPTRINEQFF.

V usage is TRBV28 and J usage is TRBJ1-5; D is possibly TRBD1 (6 bases). Germline CDR1 and CDR2: MDHEN and SYDVKM. The CDR3 runs 14 residues. V was pared by 3 bases and J by 2 bases, with 8 bases between. CDR3 bases: TGTGCCAGCAGTTTGTGGACAGGCAATCAGCCCCAGCATTTT. Its protein is CASSLWTGNQPQHF. Variable domain in full (rest from reference TRBV28 and TRBJ1-5): DVKVTQSSRYLVKRTGEKVFLECVQDMDHENMFWYRQDPGLGLRLIYFSYDVKMKEKGDIPEGYSVSREKKERFSLILESASTNQTSMYLCASSLWTGNQPQHFGDGTRLSIL.

This chain uses TRBV11-2 with TRBJ2-3, with 9 bases lining up with TRBD2. Trimming removed 0 bases from V and 5 bases from J; junction bases left unmatched: 9. Germline CDR1 reads SGHAT; CDR2 reads FQNNGV. This CDR3 is 17 amino acids long. The CDR3 protein is CASSLDRVAGALDTQYF. For the CDR3, the DNA is TGTGCCAGCAGCTTAGATAGGGTAGCGGGAGCGTTAGATACGCAGTATTTT.

The chain has TRBV5-5 and TRBJ2-7; 8 nucleotides line up with TRBD1. Germline V gene data show CDR1 as SGHKS and CDR2 as YYEKEE (reference sequence). The J segment lost 4 bases and the V segment lost 6 bases, leaving 9 bases of the junction unmatched. The CDR3 has 14 residues. The CDR3 bases are TGTGCCAGCACCCCTCGGGACAGGATTTACGAGCAGTACTTC. This codes for CASTPRDRIYEQYF.

The chain uses TRBV9 and TRBJ1-1; tentatively, D is TRBD1 (5 bases). Germline values: CDR1 SGDLS, CDR2 YYNGEE. V shed 6 bases and J shed 8 bases, with 17 bases lying between them. The CDR3 is 13 amino acids. The CDR3 region has the DNA TGTGCCAGCATCGAAGCCGGATCAGGGGAAGCTTTCTTT. It encodes CASIEAGSGEAFF.

To note about this clone: At the DNA level, this CDR3 is encoded by other sequences in the same sample as well. V and J are TRBV18 and TRBJ1-2; D might be TRBD1 (5 bases). The CDR3 covers 13 residues. The ends were cut back, 3 bases at V and 3 bases at J, with 8 bases in the middle. CDR1 is KGHSH and CDR2 is LQKENI in the germline V gene. The CDR3 loop reads CASSPAGDYGYTF. Written as DNA, the CDR3 is TGTGCCAGCTCACCGGCGGGGGACTATGGCTACACCTTC.

This chain links TRBV6-2 or TRBV6-3 with TRBJ2-3, with 8 bases identical to TRBD2. Germline CDR1 and CDR2: MNHEY and SVGEGT. J lost 6 bases, V lost 3 bases, and 5 bases had no gene match. The CDR3 has 14 residues. The CDR3 here is CASSYSGERDTQYF. The CDR3 DNA follows: TGTGCCAGCAGTTATAGCGGGGAGCGCGATACGCAGTATTTT.

This sequence joins TRBV18 and TRBJ2-1, with 7 bases identical to TRBD2. The junction had 2 bases not matched to a gene; V was cut back by 3 bases and J by 6 bases. CDR1 and CDR2 from the germline V gene are KGHSH and LQKENI. This CDR3 spans 13 amino acids. CDR3 protein: CASSPWTSNEQFF. The CDR3 DNA is TGTGCCAGCTCACCTTGGACTAGCAATGAGCAGTTCTTC.

V and J are TRBV15 and TRBJ1-2, with D maybe TRBD1 (6 bases). Germline V gives CDR1 LNHNV, CDR2 YYDKDF (reference sequence). The germline V and J ends were trimmed by 6 bases and 5 bases, with 10 bases remaining between them. The CDR3 runs to 12 residues. CDR3 in DNA: TGTGCCACCAGACGGGGGGCGTATGGCTACACCTTC. The encoded protein is CATRRGAYGYTF.

The chain combines TRBV27 with TRBJ2-3; 9 nucleotides agree with TRBD2. Looked up from germline, CDR1 is MNHEY and CDR2 is SMNVEV (reference sequence). V lost 1 base, J lost 5 bases, and 7 bases stayed unmatched. This CDR3 contains 16 residues. The CDR3 DNA is TGTGCCAGCAGTTTATTATTCGTAGCGGGAGTAGATACGCAGTATTTT. Amino acids: CASSLLFVAGVDTQYF.

The chain carries TRBV7-2 and TRBJ1-2; D is perhaps TRBD1 (5 bases). CDR3 length: 15 amino acids. V was clipped by 5 bases and J by 4 bases, with 17 bases between them. In germline, CDR1 is SGHTA, CDR2 FQGNSA. The CDR3 spells CASSRLGGEGYGYTF. The DNA of the CDR3 is TGTGCCAGCAGCCGGTTGGGGGGTGAGGGCTATGGCTACACCTTC.

V usage is TRBV19 and J usage is TRBJ2-5, with 7 bases fitting TRBD2. There are 14 residues in the CDR3. Germline loops: CDR1 LNHDA, CDR2 SQIVND (reference sequence). V lost 5 bases, J lost 7 bases, and 10 bases stayed unmatched. The CDR3: CASSPQTGRGTQYF. The CDR3 DNA follows: TGTGCCAGTAGTCCTCAGACGGGGAGGGGGACCCAGTACTTC.

This clone occurred many times. The gene calls are TRBV5-1 and TRBJ1-1; D gene uncertain. Per the germline V gene, CDR1 is SGHRS and CDR2 is YFSETQ. Trimming cost V 0 bases and J 4 bases, with 13 bases left between them. CDR3 length: 15 residues. CDR3 nucleotides: TGCGCCAGCAGCTTGGTTGGAGGGTTGGGCACTGAAGCTTTCTTT. Protein product: CASSLVGGLGTEAFF.

The chain employs TRBV27 and TRBJ2-7, with 15 bases lining up with TRBD2. Germline-derived CDR1 and CDR2 are MNHEY and SMNVEV (reference sequence). The length of the CDR3 is 16 residues. The J segment lost 6 bases and the V segment lost 4 bases, leaving 7 bases of the junction unmatched. This CDR3 reads CASSSGTSGRFSEQYF. CDR3 DNA sequence: TGTGCCAGCAGTTCCGGGACTAGCGGGAGGTTCAGCGAGCAGTACTTC.

The chain joins TRBV7-9 to TRBJ2-1, with TRBD1 identical over 10 bases. Germline V gene data show CDR1 as SEHNR and CDR2 as FQNEAQ (reference sequence). The V and J ends lost 5 bases and 8 bases, in that order; junction bases with no gene match: 0. This CDR3 has 12 amino acids. The CDR3 sequence: CASSGTGDEQFF. Written as DNA, the CDR3 is TGTGCCAGCAGCGGGACAGGGGATGAGCAGTTCTTC.

This sequence joins TRBV7-2 and TRBJ1-2; D gene unclear. The CDR3 totals 16 residues. V dropped 4 bases and J dropped 3 bases, with 18 bases sitting between them. Germline V CDR1 and CDR2: SGHTA, FQGNSA. CDR3: CASSSSGWSEHYGYTF. CDR3 sequence (DNA): TGTGCCAGCAGCTCGTCGGGTTGGTCGGAACACTATGGCTACACCTTC.

The rearrangement joins TRBV6-5 to TRBJ2-2; perhaps TRBD2 as D (5 bases). From germline, CDR1 is MNHEY and CDR2 SVGAGI. V was cut by 8 bases and J by 6 bases, with 7 bases left in between. This CDR3 spans 11 amino acids. The CDR3 region is CASERAGELFF. In DNA form, the CDR3 reads TGTGCCAGCGAGAGGGCCGGGGAGCTGTTTTTT.

V and J are TRBV28 and TRBJ1-5; D is perhaps TRBD1 (5 bases). V was shortened by 1 base and J by 6 bases, with 7 bases between the two germline ends. The germline V gene encodes CDR1 MDHEN and CDR2 SYDVKM. The CDR3 is 13 amino acids. The CDR3 DNA sequence: TGTGCCAGCAGTTTATCAGGGATTCAGCCCCAGCATTTT. This translates into CASSLSGIQPQHF.

This clone was observed a handful of times. The rearrangement uses TRBV6-5 and TRBJ1-1; 7 bases are a match to TRBD1. The V and J ends lost 6 bases and 5 bases, in that order; junction bases with no gene match: 12. Germline-derived CDR1 and CDR2 are MNHEY and SVGAGI. This CDR3 is 15 amino acids long. The CDR3 loop is CASSLRQGWSTEAFF. CDR3 nucleotides: TGTGCCAGCAGCCTTAGACAGGGTTGGTCGACTGAAGCTTTCTTT.

The rearrangement uses TRBV12-3 or TRBV12-4 and TRBJ1-1; tentatively, D is TRBD1 (6 bases). The CDR3 is 13 amino acids. The V gene lost 5 bases and the J gene lost 8 bases, with 15 bases spanning the gap. The CDR3: CASSDVQGAEAFF. In nucleotides, the CDR3 is TGTGCCAGCAGTGACGTACAGGGCGCGGAAGCTTTCTTT.

This clone turned up a few times. V is TRBV13 and J is TRBJ2-3, with a weak D call TRBD2 (6 bases). Per germline, CDR1 PRHDT and CDR2 FYEKMQ (reference sequence). Trimming took off 2 bases at V and 1 base at J, with 13 bases between the two ends. The CDR3 totals 16 residues. CDR3 in DNA: TGTGCCAGCAGCTTATTTGGGGGGAGCGGCACAGATACGCAGTATTTT. It specifies CASSLFGGSGTDTQYF.

The chain joins TRBV28 to TRBJ2-2, with TRBD2 matching over 11 bases. J gave up 4 bases and V 3 bases, and 1 base lay outside the gene matches. The CDR3 loop spans 15 amino acids. Germline V gene lookup returns CDR1 MDHEN and CDR2 SYDVKM. The CDR3 coding sequence is TGTGCCAGCAGTTTGGGGACTAGCGGCACCGGGGAGCTGTTTTTT. Protein: CASSLGTSGTGELFF.

The CDR3: CASSPTGNTEAFF. CDR3 nucleotides: TGCGCCAGCAGCCCTACAGGGAACACTGAAGCTTTCTTT. The V gene is TRBV5-1, the J gene TRBJ1-1; D perhaps matches TRBD1 (5 bases). Germline CDR1 is SGHRS and CDR2 is YFSETQ. Trimming removed 4 bases from V and 1 base from J, with 8 bases in between. This CDR3 has 13 residues. Drawing the rest from reference TRBV5-1 and TRBJ1-1, the complete variable domain is KAGVTQTPRYLIKTRGQQVTLSCSPISGHRSVSWYQQTPGQGLQFLFEYFSETQRNKGNFPGRFSGRQFSNSRSEMNVSTLELGDSALYLCASSPTGNTEAFFGQGTRLTVV.

This sequence joins TRBV5-1 and TRBJ2-7, with TRBD1 as a possible D gene (6 bases). This CDR3 region has 11 residues. CDR1 is SGHRS, CDR2 YFSETQ, per germline. Trimming took 6 bases from V and 4 from J, leaving 8 bases between them. The DNA for the CDR3 is TGCGCCAGCAAGGGGGAGTACGAGCAGTACTTC. Translating it yields CASKGEYEQYF.

This chain connects TRBV30 to TRBJ2-5, with D possibly TRBD2 on 7 matching bases. The CDR3 covers 15 residues. Germline values: CDR1 GTSNPN, CDR2 SVGIG (reference sequence). Deletions cut 1 base from V and 2 bases from J, with 14 bases between. CDR3 sequence: CAWSGRGRGQETQYF. The CDR3 bases are TGTGCCTGGAGTGGACGGGGGAGGGGGCAAGAGACCCAGTACTTC.

In this sample, this clone turned up a few times. This chain links TRBV6-1 with TRBJ1-6; D may be TRBD1 (5 bases). V gave up 2 bases and J gave up 9 bases, with 11 bases separating them. The CDR3 is made up of 14 amino acids. Germline loops: CDR1 MNHNS, CDR2 SASEGT. The CDR3 reads CASSEQGGGSPLHF. CDR3 DNA: TGTGCCAGCAGTGAACAGGGAGGCGGTTCACCCCTCCACTTT.

The J gene is TRBJ2-2, the V gene TRBV24-1, with D possibly TRBD2 on 6 matching bases. The CDR3 contains 15 residues. CDR1 KGHDR and CDR2 SFDVKD come from the germline V gene. V was shortened by 3 bases and J by 3 bases, with 10 bases between the two germline ends. The CDR3 sequence is CATSDGGAHTGELFF. Written as DNA, the CDR3 is TGTGCCACCAGTGATGGAGGGGCGCACACCGGGGAGCTGTTTTTT.

V usage is TRBV10-3 and J usage is TRBJ2-1, with D perhaps TRBD2 (6 bases). CDR1 is ENHRY and CDR2 is SYGVKD in the germline V gene. V lost 4 bases to trimming and J lost 5 bases, with 12 bases between them. This CDR3 region has 14 residues. The CDR3 sequence: CAISGLGLNNEQFF. For the CDR3, the DNA is TGTGCCATCAGTGGACTAGGGCTCAACAATGAGCAGTTCTTC.